Presented here are 28 T cell receptor beta chains from one specimen sequenced in a study of cytotoxic CD8 clonotypes in ibrutinib-treated CLL. Produced via immunoSEQ multiplex PCR; TCRdb's table is partial and in-frame only. This sample carries approximately 340,000 clones, 67% of them seen once, and the ten largest clones take roughly 6%. The source material was PBMCs, sampled after 36 months of ibrutinib treatment. These receptor sequences come from a human donor with chronic lymphocytic leukemia.

The chain has TRBV5-1 and TRBJ1-5; 7 bases match TRBD1. This CDR3 is built from 16 residues. Looked up from germline, CDR1 is SGHRS and CDR2 is YFSETQ. J lost 6 bases, V lost 0 bases, and 9 bases had no gene match. The CDR3 bases are TGCGCCAGCAGCTTGGTGCCAGGGGGGATGGTTCAGCCCCAGCATTTT. As protein: CASSLVPGGMVQPQHF. Combining the CDR3 with reference TRBV5-1 and TRBJ1-5 gives the whole variable domain KAGVTQTPRYLIKTRGQQVTLSCSPISGHRSVSWYQQTPGQGLQFLFEYFSETQRNKGNFPGRFSGRQFSNSRSEMNVSTLELGDSALYLCASSLVPGGMVQPQHFGDGTRLSIL.

This chain uses TRBV6-5 with TRBJ1-2, with 8 bases lining up with TRBD1. The CDR3 is 13 residues long. V lost 6 bases and J lost 8; bases outside the gene matches: 8. Germline lookup yields CDR1 MNHEY and CDR2 SVGAGI. The CDR3 region has the DNA TGTGCCAGCAGAGGACAGGGCCGCGGAGGCTACACCTTC. Its protein product is CASRGQGRGGYTF.

This clone was counted a few times. DNA for the CDR3: TGCGCCAGCAGCTTGGATGGTGGTATTACAGATACGCAGTATTTT. It is translated as CASSLDGGITDTQYF. The chain employs TRBV5-1 and TRBJ2-3; D not certain. Germline values: CDR1 SGHRS, CDR2 YFSETQ. V was shortened by 0 bases and J by 3 bases, with 11 bases between the two germline ends. This CDR3 has 15 residues. The full variable domain, with the rest looked up from reference TRBV5-1 and TRBJ2-3, is KAGVTQTPRYLIKTRGQQVTLSCSPISGHRSVSWYQQTPGQGLQFLFEYFSETQRNKGNFPGRFSGRQFSNSRSEMNVSTLELGDSALYLCASSLDGGITDTQYFGPGTRLTVL.

The gene calls are TRBV5-4 and TRBJ2-3; D might be TRBD1 or TRBD2, each matching 5 bases. Trimming took 4 bases from V and 0 from J, leaving 12 bases between them. The CDR3 is made up of 15 amino acids. Germline values: CDR1 SGHNT, CDR2 YYREEE (reference sequence). This chain's CDR3 is CASSLWGTSTDTQYF. The CDR3 DNA sequence: TGTGCCAGCAGCCTGTGGGGGACGAGCACAGATACGCAGTATTTT.

In its sample, this clone was seen once. The CDR3 loop is CASSPGTGLDYGYTF. In DNA, the CDR3 is TGTGCCAGCTCACCGGGAACAGGTTTGGACTATGGCTACACCTTC. The J gene is TRBJ1-2, the V gene TRBV18; D possibly corresponds to TRBD1 (5 bases). The CDR3 loop spans 15 amino acids. Trimming stripped 3 bases from V and 3 bases from J, with 14 bases between. Germline CDR1 and CDR2: KGHSH and LQKENI.

The chain couples TRBV19 to TRBJ1-2; D not resolved. The CDR3 runs to 13 residues. Germline assignment: CDR1 LNHDA and CDR2 SQIVND (reference sequence). V was cut by 5 bases and J by 8 bases, with 15 bases left in between. CDR3 nucleotide sequence: TGTGCCAGTAGTCTCTCCGAGGGCTGGGGCTACACCTTC. The encoded protein is CASSLSEGWGYTF.

The table lists this clone with a few counts. The chain has TRBV4-1 and TRBJ2-3; 8 nucleotides align to TRBD2. The CDR3 is 17 residues long. V trimming: 4 bases; J trimming: 2 bases; junction bases outside the gene matches: 11. Looked up from germline, CDR1 is MGHRA and CDR2 is YSYEKL. In nucleotides, the CDR3 is TGCGCCAGCAGCCCCTCCGTGATAGCGGGGTTCACAGATACGCAGTATTTT. Encoded protein: CASSPSVIAGFTDTQYF.

V and J are TRBV5-1 and TRBJ2-3, with 7 bases that match TRBD1. The germline V gene encodes CDR1 SGHRS and CDR2 YFSETQ. V lost 1 base, J lost 5 bases, and 7 bases stayed unmatched. The CDR3 sequence is 15 residues long. CDR3 nucleotides: TGCGCCAGCAGCTTGCGGGGCAGGGGGTTAGATACGCAGTATTTT. The encoded protein is CASSLRGRGLDTQYF.

The V call is TRBV27, the J call TRBJ1-5; a possible D gene is TRBD1 (5 bases). The CDR3 length is 14 residues. The germline V and J ends were trimmed by 3 bases and 1 base, with 7 bases remaining between them. Per germline, CDR1 MNHEY and CDR2 SMNVEV (reference sequence). The DNA for the CDR3 is TGTGCCAGCAGTTTGCGGGGGAGCAATCAGCCCCAGCATTTT. Protein sequence: CASSLRGSNQPQHF.

The V gene is TRBV2, the J gene TRBJ1-5, with 7 positions matching TRBD1. After removal of 3 bases from V and 7 bases from J, the junction contained 6 bases not matched to a gene. The germline V gene has CDR1 SNHLY and CDR2 FYNNEI. The CDR3 loop spans 14 amino acids. CDR3 sequence: CASSEAGGYQPQHF. CDR3 coding DNA: TGTGCCAGCAGTGAGGCAGGGGGATACCAGCCCCAGCATTTT.

This clone was found once. This chain uses TRBV27 with TRBJ2-5, with D possibly being TRBD1 or TRBD2 (5 bases each). Deletions cut 6 bases from V and 4 bases from J, with 9 bases between. Germline CDR1 MNHEY, CDR2 SMNVEV (reference sequence). The CDR3 contains 12 residues. CDR3 region: CASRSGTETQYF. The CDR3 DNA reads as TGTGCCAGCAGGTCGGGGACAGAGACCCAGTACTTC.

Only a few counts were recorded for this clone. The chain is built from TRBV21-1 and TRBJ1-6; the table's D gene call, TRBD1, was not cross checked with the DNA. TRBV21-1 is recorded as a pseudogene. The CDR3 spans 14 residues. CDR3 amino acids: CASSKGSGNSPLHF. The CDR3 coding sequence is TGTGCCAGCAGCAAAGGGTCAGGAAATTCACCCCTCCACTTT.

This clone was recorded a few times. The chain combines TRBV27 with TRBJ2-7; 7 nucleotides line up with TRBD2. The CDR3 extends over 14 amino acids. V lost 6 bases and J lost 3; bases outside the gene matches: 8. CDR1 is MNHEY, CDR2 SMNVEV, per germline (reference sequence). The CDR3 reads CASSFQGGVYEQYF. DNA for the CDR3: TGTGCCAGCAGCTTCCAGGGAGGGGTCTACGAGCAGTACTTC.

This chain connects TRBV6-1 to TRBJ1-1, with D possibly being TRBD1 (6 bases). The ends were cut back, 0 bases at V and 5 bases at J, with 13 bases in the middle. CDR3 length: 15 residues. Germline V gene sequence: CDR1 MNHNS, CDR2 SASEGT. DNA for the CDR3: TGTGCCAGCAGTGAAGCGCGGGGGGGCAGAACTGAAGCTTTCTTT. It translates to CASSEARGGRTEAFF.

This rearrangement joins TRBV7-8 to TRBJ2-4; 9 bases fit TRBD1. Germline CDR1 and CDR2: SGHVS and FQNEAQ. The CDR3 covers 20 residues. V trimming: 0 bases; J trimming: 0 bases; junction bases outside the gene matches: 12. The CDR3 reads CASSLAGQGKGRAAKNIQYF. The CDR3 DNA is TGTGCCAGCAGCTTAGCAGGACAGGGGAAAGGTCGGGCAGCCAAAAACATTCAGTACTTC.

There are a few counts of this clone. The chain couples TRBV7-6 to TRBJ1-2; 8 bases fit TRBD1. V lost 5 bases to trimming and J lost 6 bases; unmatched junction nucleotides: 5. The CDR3 sequence is 13 residues long. The germline CDR1 and CDR2 sequences are SGHVS and FNYEAQ. The CDR3 sequence is CASSHGQGHGYTF. Written as DNA, the CDR3 is TGTGCCAGCAGCCACGGACAGGGCCATGGCTACACCTTC.

This clone has just a few counts. The V and J genes are TRBV4-1 and TRBJ1-2; 12 nucleotides align to TRBD1. The CDR3 has 16 amino acids. Germline V lookup: CDR1 MGHRA, CDR2 YSYEKL. V lost 4 bases, J lost 3 bases, and 6 bases stayed unmatched. DNA for the CDR3: TGCGCCAGCAGCCCGGGACAGGGGGCATGGGACTATGGCTACACCTTC. Translation: CASSPGQGAWDYGYTF.

CDR3 sequence (DNA): TGCAGCGTTGTCAGTTCGAAGGTTGCCGGGGAGCTGTTTTTT. It translates to CSVVSSKVAGELFF. V and J are TRBV29-1 and TRBJ2-2; D gene uncertain. The CDR3 spans 14 residues. Trimming removed 4 bases at V and 6 bases at J, with 15 bases between. Germline V lookup: CDR1 SQVTM, CDR2 ANQGSEA.

In its sample, this clone was seen a few times. This chain joins TRBV6-5 and TRBJ1-4, with TRBD1 identical over 8 bases. CDR3 length: 15 residues. Germline V gives CDR1 MNHEY, CDR2 SVGAGI. Unmatched junction bases numbered 11, after V lost 6 bases and J lost 8 bases. The CDR3: CASRQGASRFEKLFF. The CDR3 DNA reads as TGTGCCAGCAGGCAGGGGGCCTCTAGGTTCGAAAAACTGTTTTTT.

The chain joins TRBV5-1 to TRBJ2-7; possibly TRBD1 for D (5 bases). This CDR3 is 15 amino acids long. Trimming removed 1 base at V and 5 bases at J, with 16 bases between. Germline V lookup: CDR1 SGHRS, CDR2 YFSETQ. CDR3 residues: CASSLRGILSDEQYF. CDR3 nucleotides: TGCGCCAGCAGCTTGAGGGGAATCCTTTCGGACGAGCAGTACTTC.

CDR3 nucleotide sequence: TGTGCCAGCAGCTTAGATGTGGTGGCCGAGCAGTACTTC. The encoded protein is CASSLDVVAEQYF. The chain carries TRBV11-2 and TRBJ2-7; D not certain. Trimming took 0 bases from V and 6 from J, leaving 9 bases between them. In germline, CDR1 is SGHAT, CDR2 FQNNGV. CDR3 length: 13 residues.

J is TRBJ2-7 and V is TRBV25-1; D is ambiguous. The V gene's germline CDR1 is MGHDK and CDR2 SYGVNS. V was cut by 6 bases and J by 5 bases, with 5 bases left in between. The CDR3 contains 10 residues. The CDR3 is CASRENEQYF. The CDR3 region has the DNA TGTGCCAGCAGGGAGAACGAGCAGTACTTC.

The V and J genes are TRBV11-3 and TRBJ2-2; 14 nucleotides line up with TRBD2. Looked up from germline, CDR1 is SGHNT and CDR2 is YENEEA. The V and J ends lost 4 bases and 7 bases, in that order; junction bases with no gene match: 11. The CDR3 is 18 amino acids. The CDR3 here is CASSSTRLAGGLSGELFF. CDR3 DNA: TGTGCCAGCAGCTCGACCCGACTAGCGGGGGGGCTTAGCGGGGAGCTGTTTTTT.

The rearrangement links TRBV2 to TRBJ2-1; D ambiguous. The CDR3 has 14 amino acids. Germline-derived CDR1 and CDR2 are SNHLY and FYNNEI. Trimming took 3 bases from V and 4 from J, leaving 10 bases between them. In nucleotides, the CDR3 is TGTGCCAGCAGTGAGGAAGTGCCTTACAATGAGCAGTTCTTC. This translates into CASSEEVPYNEQFF.

This clone was observed a handful of times. The chain has TRBV9 and TRBJ1-1; D gene ambiguous. This CDR3 region has 12 residues. Trimming shortened V by 6 bases and J by 10 bases, and 16 bases separated the two germline ends. CDR1 and CDR2 (germline): SGDLS, YYNGEE. The CDR3 sequence is CASTSGGIPAFF. CDR3 sequence (DNA): TGTGCCAGCACCTCAGGAGGGATACCAGCTTTCTTT.

This clone came up once. This rearrangement joins TRBV6-5 to TRBJ2-1; 13 bases map to TRBD2. The trim removed 4 bases at V and 15 bases at J, leaving 12 bases unmatched. CDR3 size: 15 residues. Germline CDR1 is MNHEY and CDR2 is SVGAGI. CDR3 residues: CASSSSGTSGTRMFF. DNA of the CDR3: TGTGCCAGCAGTTCCTCCGGGACTAGCGGGACGAGGATGTTCTTC.

J is TRBJ2-1 and V is TRBV2; 7 bases agree with TRBD2. V lost 0 bases to trimming and J lost 5 bases; unmatched junction nucleotides: 10. There are 17 residues in the CDR3. The germline CDR1 and CDR2 sequences are SNHLY and FYNNEI. CDR3 bases: TGTGCCAGCAGTGAAGCGCTTCGGCTAGCGGCCAACAATGAGCAGTTCTTC. Translation gives CASSEALRLAANNEQFF. The entire variable domain, with the rest obtained from reference TRBV2 and TRBJ2-1, is as follows: EPEVTQTPSHQVTQMGQEVILRCVPISNHLYFYWYRQILGQKVEFLVSFYNNEISEKSEIFDDQFSVERPDGSNFTLKIRSTKLEDSAMYFCASSEALRLAANNEQFFGPGTRLTVL.

This clone was seen a handful of times. The J gene is TRBJ1-5, the V gene TRBV7-6; tentative D call: TRBD1 (5 bases). Germline loops: CDR1 SGHVS, CDR2 FNYEAQ. Trimming cost V 5 bases and J 6 bases, with 11 bases left between them. The CDR3 loop spans 13 amino acids. The CDR3 DNA follows: TGTGCCAGCAGCGTCCTCCAGGGTCAGCCCCAGCATTTT. Translation: CASSVLQGQPQHF.